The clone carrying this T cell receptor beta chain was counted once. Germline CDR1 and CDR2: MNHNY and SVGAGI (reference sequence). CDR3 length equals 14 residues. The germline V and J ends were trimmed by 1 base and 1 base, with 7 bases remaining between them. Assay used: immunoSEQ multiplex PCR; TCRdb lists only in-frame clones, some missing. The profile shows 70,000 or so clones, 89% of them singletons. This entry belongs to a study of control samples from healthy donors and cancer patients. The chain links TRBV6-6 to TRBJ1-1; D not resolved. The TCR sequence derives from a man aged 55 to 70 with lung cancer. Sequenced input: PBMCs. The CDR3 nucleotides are TGTGCCAGCAGTTACTATGGCTCGAACACTGAAGCTTTCTTT. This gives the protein CASSYYGSNTEAFF.